This TCR beta chain is drawn from a study of T-cell reconstitution after alpha-beta-depleted transplantation in children. The CDR3 is 14 residues long. The V segment lost 6 bases and the J segment 2 bases; nucleotides outside the gene matches: 4. The germline V gene encodes CDR1 MNHEY and CDR2 SMNVEV (reference sequence). TCRbeta library preparation incorporated unique molecular identifiers. In TCRdb, the PCR reads were re-called with MiXCR into one record per CDR3 protein. This sample yields over 400,000 distinct CDR3 sequences, of which around an eighth are seen a single time; around 5.6% belongs to the top ten.

The clonotype comes from a human donor who donated a stem cell graft to a child with combined immunodeficiency. The chain links TRBV27 to TRBJ1-2, with 9 bases aligning to TRBD1. This material consisted of PBMCs from the stem cell graft donor, taken from the stem cell graft. The CDR3 sequence: CASRAGTGNYGYTF. DNA for the CDR3: TGTGCCAGCAGAGCCGGGACAGGGAACTATGGCTACACCTTC.